What follows are 17 T cell receptor beta chains derived from one specimen sequenced in a study of blood T cell repertoires in COVID-19 (dated by TCRdb to 2020 to 2021). The library came from the immunoSEQ multiplex PCR assay. As stored in TCRdb, this immuneACCESS dataset retains in-frame rearrangements with V and J assigned. A fraction of the clones does not appear; measured against another copy, unresolved V genes explain less than half of the discrepancy, and the remainder lacks a known reason. In this sample the table shows approximately 390,000 clones, over 75% of which occur a single time. About 2.1% of the sample is in the top ten clones. Input material: peripheral blood. Receptor source: a woman aged 55-70 years with COVID-19, enrolled during active disease.

V gene TRBV19 combines with J gene TRBJ2-4; TRBD1 is a possible D gene (7 bases). Per the germline V gene, CDR1 is LNHDA and CDR2 is SQIVND (reference sequence). The CDR3 consists of 17 residues. Deletions cut 6 bases from V and 4 bases from J, with 22 bases between. CDR3 nucleotides: TGTGCCAGTAGCCGTGGGGGCGGGACAGAAATTAAAAACATTCAGTACTTC. Amino acid sequence: CASSRGGGTEIKNIQYF.

The chain couples TRBV9 to TRBJ1-6; D ambiguous. CDR1 is SGDLS, CDR2 YYNGEE, per germline. The V end was cut by 1 base, the J end by 5 bases, with 7 bases between. This CDR3 has 14 residues. CDR3 nucleotides: TGTGCCAGCAGCGTAACAGTCCATAATTCACCCCTCCACTTT. It yields the protein CASSVTVHNSPLHF.

This clone was seen just once. The chain links TRBV11-2 to TRBJ2-3; no definite D call. V gave up 1 base and J gave up 1 base, with 12 bases separating them. This CDR3 has 16 residues. Germline V gene data show CDR1 as SGHAT and CDR2 as FQNNGV. CDR3 sequence (DNA): TGTGCCAGCAGCTTAGGACCCTCAGGTGGCACAGATACGCAGTATTTT. Amino acid sequence: CASSLGPSGGTDTQYF.

The chain is built from TRBV2 and TRBJ2-7, with 12 bases that match TRBD2. The V and J ends lost 7 bases and 5 bases, in that order; junction bases with no gene match: 6. CDR3 length equals 14 residues. CDR1 and CDR2 (germline): SNHLY, FYNNEI. The CDR3 region is CASILLAGGDEQYF. The CDR3 DNA sequence: TGTGCCAGCATCTTACTAGCGGGGGGAGACGAGCAGTACTTC.

The genes are TRBV3-1 (or the pseudogene TRBV3-2) and TRBJ2-3; a weak D match, TRBD1 (6 bases). CDR1 and CDR2 (germline): LGHDT, YNNKEL (reference sequence). This CDR3 is 14 amino acids long. Trimming removed 4 bases at V and 1 base at J, with 9 bases between. The CDR3, as DNA: TGTGCCAGCAGCCTCAGGGGTGGCACAGATACGCAGTATTTT. The encoded protein is CASSLRGGTDTQYF.

The rearrangement links TRBV10-3 to TRBJ2-1, with 10 bases that match TRBD1. After removal of 6 bases from V and 5 bases from J, the junction contained 4 bases not matched to a gene. Germline V gene lookup returns CDR1 ENHRY and CDR2 SYGVKD. This CDR3 is 14 amino acids long. The CDR3 here is CAIRAGTGDNEQFF. CDR3 nucleotide sequence: TGTGCCATCAGGGCCGGGACAGGGGACAATGAGCAGTTCTTC.

The CDR3 nucleotides are TGTGCCAGCTCACCCGGGAAGGGATATTCACCCCTCCACTTT. Its protein is CASSPGKGYSPLHF. J is TRBJ1-6 and V is TRBV18; D remains ambiguous. Germline CDR1 KGHSH, CDR2 LQKENI. V was clipped by 3 bases and J by 8 bases, with 11 bases between them. The CDR3 extends over 14 amino acids.

The CDR3 nucleotides read TGTGCCAGCTCACCAAGGACAGGGGAGAACACTGAAGCTTTCTTT. Translating gives CASSPRTGENTEAFF. This chain connects TRBV18 to TRBJ1-1, with 9 positions matching TRBD1. CDR1 KGHSH and CDR2 LQKENI come from the germline V gene. J lost 1 base, V lost 2 bases, and 2 bases had no gene match. The CDR3 is made up of 15 amino acids.

This chain joins TRBV6-5 and TRBJ1-6; 10 nucleotides agree with TRBD1. CDR1 MNHEY and CDR2 SVGAGI come from the germline V gene. The CDR3 sequence is 15 residues long. J was trimmed by 7 bases and V by 6 bases; bases with no gene match: 6. CDR3 sequence reads: CASRKPGQGNSPLHF. The CDR3 DNA sequence: TGTGCCAGCAGGAAACCGGGACAGGGGAATTCACCCCTCCACTTT.

V gene TRBV7-2 combines with J gene TRBJ2-5; TRBD1 aligns across 9 bases. This CDR3 contains 14 residues. Germline V lookup: CDR1 SGHTA, CDR2 FQGNSA. V lost 5 bases to trimming and J lost 4 bases; unmatched junction nucleotides: 5. The CDR3 region is CASSDGGQGETQYF. As DNA, the CDR3 is TGTGCCAGCAGCGACGGGGGACAGGGAGAGACCCAGTACTTC.

This chain connects TRBV10-1 to TRBJ1-1; 9 bases line up with TRBD1. CDR1 and CDR2 (germline): WNHNN, SYGVQD (reference sequence). The V segment lost 3 bases and the J segment 0 bases; nucleotides outside the gene matches: 8. This CDR3 comprises 17 residues. This chain's CDR3 is CASSDSRTGVMNTEAFF. CDR3 sequence (DNA): TGCGCCAGCAGTGATTCAAGGACAGGGGTTATGAACACTGAAGCTTTCTTT.

The chain links TRBV7-3 to TRBJ1-2, with 11 bases identical to TRBD1. The CDR3 consists of 13 residues. Germline loops: CDR1 SGHTA, CDR2 FQGTGA. J lost 6 bases, V lost 5 bases, and 2 bases had no gene match. The CDR3, as DNA: TGTGCCAGCAGCCAGGGACAGGGGGATGGCTACACCTTC. It yields the protein CASSQGQGDGYTF.

This clone came up once. This sequence joins TRBV7-9 and TRBJ1-1; tentative D call: TRBD1 (5 bases). Trimming shortened V by 2 bases and J by 6 bases, and 13 bases separated the two germline ends. The CDR3 length is 14 residues. CDR1 is SEHNR and CDR2 is FQNEAQ in the germline V gene (reference sequence). In DNA, the CDR3 is TGTGCCAGCAGCTTACCTGGGACTGGCCCTGAAGCTTTCTTT. This gives the protein CASSLPGTGPEAFF.

The CDR3 bases are TGCGCCAGCAGCTTAGGGACACTTAACACTGAAGCTTTCTTT. It codes for CASSLGTLNTEAFF. The chain carries TRBV5-1 and TRBJ1-1, with D perhaps matching TRBD1 (6 bases). Per the germline V gene, CDR1 is SGHRS and CDR2 is YFSETQ. Deletions cut 2 bases from V and 2 bases from J, with 10 bases between. This CDR3 is built from 14 residues.

The gene calls are TRBV11-1 and TRBJ2-7; 8 positions match TRBD1. The germline V gene encodes CDR1 SGHAT and CDR2 FQDESV (reference sequence). V was pared by 9 bases and J by 1 base, with 8 bases of the junction left unmatched. The length of the CDR3 is 14 residues. The CDR3 DNA reads as TGTGCCAGGGATAAACACAGGGGGTCCTACGAGCAGTACTTC. Protein: CARDKHRGSYEQYF. Looking up the rest from reference TRBV11-1 and TRBJ2-7 gives the full variable domain: EAEVAQSPRYKITEKSQAVAFWCDPISGHATLYWYRQILGQGPELLVQFQDESVVDDSQLPKDRFSAERLKGVDSTLKIQPAELGDSAMYLCARDKHRGSYEQYFGPGTRLTVT.

The V call is TRBV4-2, the J call TRBJ2-7; a possible D gene is TRBD1 (5 bases). CDR3 length: 16 residues. Germline loops: CDR1 LGHNA, CDR2 YNFKEQ. The V and J ends lost 3 bases and 4 bases respectively, with 19 bases between them. This CDR3 is CASSHSLGQVLYEQYF. DNA for the CDR3: TGTGCCAGCAGCCACTCCCTGGGGCAGGTACTTTACGAGCAGTACTTC.

This clone was detected only a few times. The chain has TRBV5-6 and TRBJ1-2, with D unclear. Germline V gene lookup returns CDR1 SGHDT and CDR2 YYEEEE. Deletions cut 4 bases from V and 0 bases from J, with 13 bases between. The CDR3 has 15 residues. CDR3 in amino acids: CASSPEQRTNYGYTF. Here the CDR3 DNA reads TGTGCCAGCAGCCCCGAACAACGAACTAACTATGGCTACACCTTC. Looking up the rest from reference TRBV5-6 and TRBJ1-2 gives the full variable domain: DAGVTQSPTHLIKTRGQQVTLRCSPKSGHDTVSWYQQALGQGPQFIFQYYEEEERQRGNFPDRFSGHQFPNYSSELNVNALLLGDSALYLCASSPEQRTNYGYTFGSGTRLTVV.